Reported below is one T cell receptor beta chain. The antigen is undetermined. The data stem from a study of OX40 agonist ivuxolimab in advanced cancers. Study at large: Given to patients was ivuxolimab, an agonistic anti-OX40 (CD134) antibody.

In germline, CDR1 is MNHEY, CDR2 SMNVEV (reference sequence). The CDR3 totals 14 residues. Deletions cut 5 bases from V and 3 bases from J, with 11 bases between. Study-wide points: By week 6 at 0.1 to 3.0 mg/kg, blood CD4+ and CD8+ T cells had expanded clonally.

TCRdb's table, derived via immunoSEQ multiplex PCR, lists solely in-frame clones and lacks some. The sample gives roughly 60,000 clones, about 86% of which show up once; around 2.1% is in the top ten. Sampling times: baseline, cycle 4 day 1, cycle 7 day 1. The receptor was derived from an adult with an advanced solid tumor such as melanoma, head and neck, liver or kidney cancer. The starting material was CD4+ or CD8+ T cells sorted from blood, obtained in a trial of the OX40 agonist ivuxolimab. This rearrangement joins TRBV27 to TRBJ2-1; D gene ambiguous. The CDR3 sequence: CASSAPNNYNEQFF. The CDR3 DNA is TGTGCCAGCAGTGCCCCGAATAACTACAATGAGCAGTTCTTC.